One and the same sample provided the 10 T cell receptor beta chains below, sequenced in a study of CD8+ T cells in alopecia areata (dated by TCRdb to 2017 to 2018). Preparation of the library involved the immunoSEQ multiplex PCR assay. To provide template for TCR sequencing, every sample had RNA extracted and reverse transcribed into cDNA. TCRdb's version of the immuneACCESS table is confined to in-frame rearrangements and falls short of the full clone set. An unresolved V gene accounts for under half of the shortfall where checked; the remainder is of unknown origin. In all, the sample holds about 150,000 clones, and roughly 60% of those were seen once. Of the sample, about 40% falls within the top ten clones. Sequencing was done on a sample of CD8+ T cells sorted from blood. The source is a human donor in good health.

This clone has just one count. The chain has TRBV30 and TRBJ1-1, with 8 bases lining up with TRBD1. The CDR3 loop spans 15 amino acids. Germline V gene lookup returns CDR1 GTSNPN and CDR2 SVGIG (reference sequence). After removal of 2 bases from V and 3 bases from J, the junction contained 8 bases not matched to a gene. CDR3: CAWSSPSGQDTEAFF. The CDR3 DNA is TGTGCCTGGAGTTCCCCTTCGGGACAGGACACTGAAGCTTTCTTT.

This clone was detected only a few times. The CDR3 here is CASSDRTGPSYEQYF. The CDR3 DNA follows: TGTGCCAGCAGCGACCGGACAGGGCCTTCCTACGAGCAGTACTTC. The V call is TRBV14, the J call TRBJ2-7; 8 bases fit TRBD1. The length of the CDR3 is 15 residues. Per the germline V gene, CDR1 is SGHDN and CDR2 is FVKESK. With 5 bases clipped from V and 1 base from J, the junction kept 7 bases outside the gene matches.

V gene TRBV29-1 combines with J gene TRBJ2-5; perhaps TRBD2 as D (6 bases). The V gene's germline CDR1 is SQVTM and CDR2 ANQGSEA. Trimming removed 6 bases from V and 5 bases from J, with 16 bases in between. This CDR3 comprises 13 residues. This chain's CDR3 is CSVQDSRGETQYF. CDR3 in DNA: TGCAGCGTACAGGACTCCCGGGGGGAGACCCAGTACTTC.

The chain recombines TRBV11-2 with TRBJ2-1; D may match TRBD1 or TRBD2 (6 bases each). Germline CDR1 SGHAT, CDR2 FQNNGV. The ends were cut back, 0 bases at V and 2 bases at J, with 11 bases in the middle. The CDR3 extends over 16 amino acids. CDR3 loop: CASSLEGGGPYNEQFF. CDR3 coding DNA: TGTGCCAGCAGCTTAGAAGGGGGAGGCCCCTACAATGAGCAGTTCTTC.

CDR3 DNA sequence: TGCGCCAGCAGCCAAGATAGTATAGAACAGACAAATCAGCCCCAGCATTTT. Protein sequence: CASSQDSIEQTNQPQHF. The rearrangement links TRBV4-1 to TRBJ1-5; the D is unclear. Germline V CDR1 and CDR2: MGHRA, YSYEKL. CDR3 length: 17 residues. V lost 0 bases and J lost 4, with 16 bases in between.

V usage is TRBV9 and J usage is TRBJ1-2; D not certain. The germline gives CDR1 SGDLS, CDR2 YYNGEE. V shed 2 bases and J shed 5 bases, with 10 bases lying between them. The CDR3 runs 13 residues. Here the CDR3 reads CASSVGDGYGYTF. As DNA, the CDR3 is TGTGCCAGCAGCGTCGGAGACGGTTATGGCTACACCTTC.

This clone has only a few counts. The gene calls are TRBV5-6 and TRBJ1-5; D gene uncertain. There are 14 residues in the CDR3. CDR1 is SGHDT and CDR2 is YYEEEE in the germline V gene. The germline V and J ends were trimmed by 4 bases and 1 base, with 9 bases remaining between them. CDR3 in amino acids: CASSGWESNQPQHF. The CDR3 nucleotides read TGTGCCAGCAGCGGGTGGGAAAGCAATCAGCCCCAGCATTTT. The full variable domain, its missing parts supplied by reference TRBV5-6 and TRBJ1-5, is DAGVTQSPTHLIKTRGQQVTLRCSPKSGHDTVSWYQQALGQGPQFIFQYYEEEERQRGNFPDRFSGHQFPNYSSELNVNALLLGDSALYLCASSGWESNQPQHFGDGTRLSIL.

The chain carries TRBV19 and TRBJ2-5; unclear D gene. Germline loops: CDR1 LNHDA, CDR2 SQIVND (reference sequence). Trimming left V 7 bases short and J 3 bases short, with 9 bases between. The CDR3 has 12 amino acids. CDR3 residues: CASMDGKETQYF. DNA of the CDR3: TGTGCCAGTATGGACGGAAAAGAGACCCAGTACTTC. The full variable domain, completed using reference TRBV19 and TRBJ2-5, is DGGITQSPKYLFRKEGQNVTLSCEQNLNHDAMYWYRQDPGQGLRLIYYSQIVNDFQKGDIAEGYSVSREKKESFPLTVTSAQKNPTAFYLCASMDGKETQYFGPGTRLLVL.

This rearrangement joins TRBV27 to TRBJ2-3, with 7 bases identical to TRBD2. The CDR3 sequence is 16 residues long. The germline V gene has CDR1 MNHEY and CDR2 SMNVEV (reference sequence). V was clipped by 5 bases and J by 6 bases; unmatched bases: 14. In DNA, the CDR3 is TGTGCCAGCAGTCCGACCACGGCGGGAGATTCGGATACGCAGTATTTT. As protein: CASSPTTAGDSDTQYF.

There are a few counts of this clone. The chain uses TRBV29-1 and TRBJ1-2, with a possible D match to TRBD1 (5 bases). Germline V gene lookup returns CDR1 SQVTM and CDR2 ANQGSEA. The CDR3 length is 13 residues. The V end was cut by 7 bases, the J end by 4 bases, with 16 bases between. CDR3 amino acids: CSADWGGFYGYTF. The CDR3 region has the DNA TGCAGCGCCGACTGGGGGGGTTTCTATGGCTACACCTTC. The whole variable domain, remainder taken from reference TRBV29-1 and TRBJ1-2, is SAVISQKPSRDICQRGTSLTIQCQVDSQVTMMFWYRQQPGQSLTLIATANQGSEATYESGFVIDKFPISRPNLTFSTLTVSNMSPEDSSIYLCSADWGGFYGYTFGSGTRLTVV.